The 22 T cell receptor beta chains below come from one sample, sequenced in a study of regulatory T cells in long-lasting Graves disease. Documented time point: newly diagnosed GD, antithyroid drugs for less than 3 months. RNA extracted from PBMCs served as the sequencing template. Building the TCR beta libraries relied on iRepertoire HTBI primers, and CDR3 regions underwent Arm-PCR. TCRdb re-derived calls from the multiplex PCR reads in MiXCR, one entry per CDR3 protein. The sample lists about 610,000 distinct CDR3 sequences, about 15% seen once, with around 11% in the top ten. This sample also appeared in a second study, on T cells in Graves' hyperthyroidism and ophthalmopathy.

This specimen was peripheral blood mononuclear cells (PBMCs), taken at new diagnosis, from a patient treated with antithyroid drugs. The receptors shown here come from a man aged 18-30 years with Graves disease.

Only a few counts were recorded for this clonotype. The rearrangement links TRBV30 to TRBJ1-6, with 9 bases that match TRBD1. CDR3 size: 17 residues. V was pared by 3 bases and J by 5 bases, with 11 bases of the junction left unmatched. Per the germline V gene, CDR1 is GTSNPN and CDR2 is SVGIG (reference sequence). CDR3 in DNA: TGTGCCTGGAGGAATAAACAGGGGGCCAAGAATAATTCACCCCTCCACTTT. Translated: CAWRNKQGAKNNSPLHF.

The CDR3 DNA follows: TGTGCCAGCAGCCCCACGACAGGGGTGAATGAGCAGTTCTTC. Translation gives CASSPTTGVNEQFF. The chain links TRBV7-2 to TRBJ2-1, with 8 positions matching TRBD1. V was pared by 5 bases and J by 7 bases, with 7 bases of the junction left unmatched. CDR3 length equals 14 residues. In germline, CDR1 is SGHTA, CDR2 FQGNSA. Based on the CDR3 plus reference TRBV7-2 and TRBJ2-1, the full variable domain is GAGVSQSPSNKVTEKGKDVELRCDPISGHTALYWYRQSLGQGLEFLIYFQGNSAPDKSGLPSDRFSAERTGGSVSTLTIQRTQQEDSAVYLCASSPTTGVNEQFFGPGTRLTVL.

Points on this clonotype: This likely came from a read error, as a far larger clone is one base away. The J gene is TRBJ2-7, the V gene TRBV7-3; 7 positions agree with TRBD1. CDR3 length: 15 residues. Germline V lookup: CDR1 SGHTA, CDR2 FQGTGA. Unmatched junction bases numbered 6, after V lost 4 bases and J lost 0 bases. The CDR3 region is CASSSRTGNSYEQYF. The CDR3 nucleotides are TGTGCCAGCAGCTCCCGGACAGGAAACTCCTACGAGCAGTACTTC.

The V gene is TRBV11-2, the J gene TRBJ1-1, with unresolved D. Between the trimmed V and J ends, which lost 4 bases and 0 bases, there was a span of 12 bases. In germline, CDR1 is SGHAT, CDR2 FQNNGV. CDR3 length: 15 amino acids. CDR3 in DNA: TGTGCCAGCAGCTCAGAACTATCATTGAACACTGAAGCTTTCTTT. It encodes CASSSELSLNTEAFF.

The sample holds a few counts of this clonotype. The chain uses TRBV12-3 or TRBV12-4 and TRBJ1-3; 7 positions agree with TRBD1. V was clipped by 4 bases and J by 0 bases; unmatched bases: 3. The CDR3 length is 15 residues. The CDR3 sequence: CASSYRQGSGNTIYF. Here the CDR3 DNA reads TGTGCCAGCAGTTACAGACAGGGCTCTGGAAACACCATATATTTT.

This clonotype was counted a few times. This may stem from a read error, because a much larger clone lies one nucleotide away. The V call is TRBV12-3 or TRBV12-4, the J call TRBJ2-3; TRBD1 aligns across 9 bases. The end of the DNA fits TRBJ2-7 better, so the J call may be wrong. There are 15 residues in the CDR3. The CDR3 DNA is TGTGCCAGCGGTCACTCGGACAGGGGCCTGGACGAGCAGTACTTC. Translating it yields CASGHSDRGLDEQYF.

This clonotype has at least ten counts. The genes are TRBV12-3 or TRBV12-4 and TRBJ2-1; no reliable D call. The CDR3 has 17 residues. The ends were cut back, 6 bases at V and 0 bases at J, with 18 bases in the middle. CDR3 residues: CASSLLLYQNSYNEQFF. CDR3 DNA sequence: TGTGCCAGCAGCCTCCTGCTATACCAGAACTCCTACAATGAGCAGTTCTTC.

There are a few counts of this clonotype. This chain joins TRBV20-1 and TRBJ1-4, with TRBD1 matching 7 bases. Germline-derived CDR1 and CDR2 are DFQATT and SNEGSKA (reference sequence). This CDR3 comprises 15 residues. V trimming: 0 bases; J trimming: 5 bases; junction bases outside the gene matches: 6. The CDR3 region has the DNA TGCAGTGCTAGAGAACACGGGACAGAAAATGAAAAACTGTTTTTT. Protein: CSAREHGTENEKLFF.

The rearrangement joins TRBV13 to TRBJ2-7, with 14 bases identical to TRBD2. The trim removed 4 bases at V and 6 bases at J, leaving 11 bases unmatched. The CDR3 length is 17 residues. Germline CDR1 and CDR2: PRHDT and FYEKMQ (reference sequence). CDR3 nucleotide sequence: TGTGCCAGCAGCTCGGGCCCGGGGACTAGCGGGAGTTCCGAGCAGTACTTC. This gives the protein CASSSGPGTSGSSEQYF. Complete variable domain (other parts from reference TRBV13 and TRBJ2-7): AAGVIQSPRHLIKEKRETATLKCYPIPRHDTVYWYQQGPGQDPQFLISFYEKMQSDKGSIPDRFSAQQFSDYHSELNMSSLELGDSALYFCASSSGPGTSGSSEQYFGPGTRLTVT.

With regard to this clonotype: One end of the junction is discordant with germline, which a read error may explain. The chain carries TRBV13 and TRBJ1-1; D may be TRBD1 (5 bases). The germline V gene encodes CDR1 PRHDT and CDR2 FYEKMQ (reference sequence). The CDR3 runs 15 residues. The DNA of the CDR3 is TGCGCCAGCAGCTTGTGGGAGGGGATGAACACTGAAGCTTTCTTT. Encoded protein: CASSLWEGMNTEAFF.

The chain recombines TRBV30 with TRBJ2-6; a weak D match, TRBD1 (6 bases). Deletions cut 3 bases from V and 0 bases from J, with 6 bases between. The CDR3 is 14 residues long. The V gene's germline CDR1 is GTSNPN and CDR2 SVGIG (reference sequence). The CDR3: CAWSRGSGANVLTF. For the CDR3, the DNA is TGTGCCTGGAGCAGGGGCTCTGGGGCCAACGTCCTGACTTTC.

The V gene is TRBV7-2, the J gene TRBJ1-2; D is unresolved. The germline V and J ends were trimmed by 5 bases and 3 bases, with 16 bases remaining between them. In germline, CDR1 is SGHTA, CDR2 FQGNSA. The CDR3 totals 15 residues. DNA of the CDR3: TGTGCCAGCAGCCTACAACCAGACAAGTACTATGGCTACACCTTC. It codes for CASSLQPDKYYGYTF.

This clonotype was seen just once. The chain recombines TRBV19 with TRBJ2-1, with 8 bases fitting TRBD2. From germline, CDR1 is LNHDA and CDR2 SQIVND (reference sequence). The CDR3 covers 13 residues. V lost 3 bases and J lost 8; bases outside the gene matches: 3. The CDR3 loop reads CASSMFGRDEQFF. CDR3 coding DNA: TGTGCCAGTAGTATGTTCGGGAGGGATGAGCAGTTCTTC.

This clonotype appeared many times. This chain joins TRBV27 and TRBJ2-7, with TRBD2 matching over 11 bases. V lost 6 bases to trimming and J lost 4 bases; unmatched junction nucleotides: 2. The CDR3 totals 13 residues. Germline V gene lookup returns CDR1 MNHEY and CDR2 SMNVEV (reference sequence). Here the CDR3 reads CASRLAGEYEQYF. Here the CDR3 DNA reads TGTGCCAGCAGACTAGCGGGAGAGTACGAGCAGTACTTC.

A word on this clonotype: The junction does not match germline at one end; this may be a read error. The CDR3 region has the DNA TGTGCCAGCACCCAAATGACTAGCGGCTACAATGGGCAGTTCTTC. This sequence encodes CASTQMTSGYNGQFF. The V gene is TRBV6-1, the J gene TRBJ2-1; the match to TRBD2 covers 9 bases. The CDR3 covers 15 residues. The germline CDR1 and CDR2 sequences are MNHNS and SASEGT.

The rearrangement joins TRBV7-9 to TRBJ1-5, with no clear D. CDR3 size: 12 residues. V was shortened by 2 bases and J by 6 bases, with 5 bases between the two germline ends. Germline CDR1 and CDR2: SEHNR and FQNEAQ (reference sequence). CDR3 nucleotide sequence: TGTGCCAGCAGCTTATCCAGTCAGCCCCAGCATTTT. Residues: CASSLSSQPQHF.

A few counts support this clonotype. The chain is built from TRBV2 and TRBJ2-6; TRBD2 is a possible D gene (6 bases). The CDR3 covers 14 residues. Trimming cost V 8 bases and J 11 bases, with 19 bases left between them. Germline V gives CDR1 SNHLY, CDR2 FYNNEI. The CDR3: CASGFDRDSDVLTF. Written as DNA, the CDR3 is TGTGCCAGCGGATTTGACCGGGACTCGGACGTCCTGACTTTC. The full variable domain, its missing parts supplied by reference TRBV2 and TRBJ2-6, is EPEVTQTPSHQVTQMGQEVILRCVPISNHLYFYWYRQILGQKVEFLVSFYNNEISEKSEIFDDQFSVERPDGSNFTLKIRSTKLEDSAMYFCASGFDRDSDVLTFGAGSRLTVL.

The rearrangement joins TRBV4-1 to TRBJ1-3; D is ambiguous. Between the trimmed V and J ends, which lost 4 bases and 0 bases, there was a span of 13 bases. The CDR3 covers 16 residues. CDR1 MGHRA and CDR2 YSYEKL come from the germline V gene. CDR3 DNA: TGCGCCAGCAGCCCTCGGACGGTAAACTCTGGAAACACCATATATTTT. It translates to CASSPRTVNSGNTIYF.

The gene calls are TRBV13 and TRBJ2-7, with D maybe TRBD2 (6 bases). This CDR3 spans 16 amino acids. Germline CDR1 and CDR2: PRHDT and FYEKMQ (reference sequence). V shed 0 bases and J shed 1 base, with 13 bases lying between them. In nucleotides, the CDR3 is TGTGCCAGCAGCTTAGGCCCAGCGGGCGAGTCCTACGAGCAGTACTTC. Protein product: CASSLGPAGESYEQYF.

This clonotype was observed many times. V usage is TRBV27 and J usage is TRBJ1-4; 8 bases agree with TRBD1. This CDR3 is 14 amino acids long. V lost 5 bases to trimming and J lost 3 bases; unmatched junction nucleotides: 2. Germline V gene lookup returns CDR1 MNHEY and CDR2 SMNVEV (reference sequence). The CDR3 region is CASSRQGPNEKLFF. The CDR3 coding sequence is TGTGCCAGCAGTCGACAGGGGCCTAATGAAAAACTGTTTTTT.

This clonotype was seen at least ten times. The chain recombines TRBV19 with TRBJ1-5, with TRBD1 matching over 8 bases. The CDR3 totals 16 residues. V was clipped by 4 bases and J by 8 bases; unmatched bases: 13. The germline V gene encodes CDR1 LNHDA and CDR2 SQIVND (reference sequence). The CDR3 DNA is TGTGCCAGTAGTAAGGATGAGACAGGGGCCCTAAAGCCCCAGCATTTT. Translation: CASSKDETGALKPQHF.

With regard to this clonotype: This likely reflects a read error, since a far larger clone is one base away. The chain uses TRBV2 and TRBJ1-1; D is perhaps TRBD1 (6 bases). The CDR3 totals 14 residues. The V gene's germline CDR1 is SNHLY and CDR2 FYNNEI. CDR3 protein: CASSQTGSDTEALF. The CDR3 DNA sequence: TGTGCCAGCAGCCAGACAGGATCGGACACTGAAGCTCTCTTT.